Listed below are T cell receptor beta chains from one sample, sequenced in a study of CD8 T cells in Susac syndrome. MiXCR was run by TCRdb on the immunoSEQ multiplex PCR reads, yielding one entry per CDR3 protein. The table records some 400,000 distinct CDR3 sequences, approximately 85% of them present only once. Sequencing input: CD8+ T cells from PBMCs. Receptors were obtained from a human donor with multiple sclerosis. CDR3s include the opening cysteine and the closing phenylalanine or tryptophan. The order of the fields is J gene, V gene, clone size, D gene, CDR3 protein, CDR3 DNA. D genes are given only for firm matches. The size entry is marked missing in some rows and otherwise reads once, few, many or a size class.

TRBJ1-1,TRBV6-2/TRBV6-3,NA,NA,CASSYYEMNTEAFF,TGTGCCAGCAGTTATTATGAGATGAACACTGAAGCTTTCTTT
TRBJ2-1,TRBV29-1,NA,TRBD2,CSVESGLVPNEQFF,TGCAGCGTTGAAAGTGGACTAGTACCCAATGAGCAGTTCTTC
TRBJ1-4,TRBV4-1,NA,NA,CASGPGPGKTTNEKLFF,TGCGCCAGCGGCCCCGGGCCCGGGAAAACAACTAATGAAAAACTGTTTTTT
TRBJ2-3,TRBV20-1,NA,NA,CSARDRWAASDTQYF,TGCAGTGCTAGAGATCGGTGGGCAGCCTCAGATACGCAGTATTTT
TRBJ1-1,TRBV12-3/TRBV12-4,NA,NA,CASSLVDWQKNTEAFF,TGTGCCAGCAGTTTAGTTGATTGGCAGAAGAACACTGAAGCTTTCTTT
TRBJ1-1,TRBV7-9,NA,NA,CASRGGIRTEAFF,TGTGCCAGCAGGGGCGGGATTCGCACTGAAGCTTTCTTT
TRBJ2-3,TRBV3-1,NA,NA,CASSPTLGTQYF,TGTGCCAGCAGCCCTACTCTGGGTACGCAGTATTTT
TRBJ2-7,TRBV5-1,NA,NA,CASSLAEGGDSYEQYF,TGCGCCAGCAGCTTGGCTGAAGGGGGGGACTCCTACGAGCAGTACTTC
TRBJ2-7,TRBV7-9,NA,TRBD2,CASSAIAGSSYEQYF,TGTGCCAGCAGCGCAATAGCGGGGAGCTCCTACGAGCAGTACTTC
TRBJ2-5,TRBV5-1,NA,TRBD2,CASSIPDSGGPGETQYF,TGCGCCAGCAGCATCCCCGATAGCGGGGGCCCTGGGGAGACCCAGTACTTC
TRBJ2-1,TRBV5-1,NA,TRBD1,CASSPSVVRGGNIFYNEQFF,TGCGCCAGCAGCCCCTCCGTGGTGAGAGGGGGCAACATCTTTTACAATGAGCAGTTCTTC
TRBJ2-7,TRBV18,NA,NA,CASSPPSWAVSYEQYF,TGTGCCAGCTCACCACCTTCCTGGGCGGTCTCCTACGAGCAGTACTTC
TRBJ1-1,TRBV4-1,NA,NA,CASSFRLIGTNTEAFF,TGCGCCAGCAGCTTTCGCCTTATTGGTACCAACACTGAAGCTTTCTTT
TRBJ2-7,TRBV18,once,TRBD1,CASSPTGTGFYEQYF,TGTGCCAGCTCACCGACCGGGACAGGATTCTACGAGCAGTACTTC
TRBJ1-4,TRBV7-9,NA,NA,CASSRDMQKEKLFF,TGTGCCAGCAGCCGGGACATGCAGAAAGAAAAACTGTTTTTT
TRBJ1-3,TRBV19,NA,TRBD1,CASSILGTAGNTIYF,TGTGCCAGTAGCATCCTGGGGACAGCTGGAAACACCATATATTTT
TRBJ1-3,TRBV20-1,NA,NA,CSARDPSSSGNTIYF,TGCAGTGCAAGGGACCCTTCCAGCTCTGGAAACACCATATATTTT
TRBJ1-1,TRBV10-2,NA,TRBD1,CASRPGTGSAFF,TGCGCCAGCAGGCCCGGGACAGGCTCGGCTTTCTTT
TRBJ1-3,TRBV6-1,NA,TRBD1,CASSRTGDFSGNTIYF,TGTGCCAGCAGTCGGACAGGGGATTTCTCTGGAAACACCATATATTTT
TRBJ1-2,TRBV29-1,once,TRBD1,CSVPRDSSISGGYTF,TGCAGCGTCCCCAGGGACAGTTCCATTTCTGGTGGCTACACCTTC
TRBJ1-1,TRBV4-1,NA,NA,CASRGPMNTEAFF,TGCGCCAGCAGGGGGCCGATGAACACTGAAGCTTTCTTT
TRBJ1-1,TRBV27,NA,TRBD1,CASSLSPQGATEVFF,TGTGCCAGCAGTTTATCTCCACAGGGGGCGACTGAAGTTTTCTTT
TRBJ2-1,TRBV4-1,few,NA,CASSQALNEQFF,TGTGCCAGCAGCCAAGCACTTAATGAGCAGTTCTTC
TRBJ1-1,TRBV29-1,NA,TRBD1,CSVPWTGEGNTEAFF,TGCAGCGTCCCCTGGACAGGAGAGGGGAACACTGAAGCTTTCTTT
TRBJ1-1,TRBV6-5,NA,NA,CASSWTGGNTEAFF,TGTGCCAGCAGCTGGACCGGGGGGAACACTGAAGCTTTCTTT